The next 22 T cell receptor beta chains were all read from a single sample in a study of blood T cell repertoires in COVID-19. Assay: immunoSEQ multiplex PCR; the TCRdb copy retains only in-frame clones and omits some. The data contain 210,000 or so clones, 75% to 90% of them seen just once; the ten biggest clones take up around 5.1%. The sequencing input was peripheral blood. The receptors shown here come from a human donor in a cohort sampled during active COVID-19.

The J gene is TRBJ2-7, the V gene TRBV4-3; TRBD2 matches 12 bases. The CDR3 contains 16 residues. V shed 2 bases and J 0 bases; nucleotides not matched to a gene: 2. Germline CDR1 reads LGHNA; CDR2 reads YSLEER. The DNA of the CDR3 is TGCGCCAGCAGCCAACTAGCGGGAGGGAGCTCCTACGAGCAGTACTTC. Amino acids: CASSQLAGGSSYEQYF.

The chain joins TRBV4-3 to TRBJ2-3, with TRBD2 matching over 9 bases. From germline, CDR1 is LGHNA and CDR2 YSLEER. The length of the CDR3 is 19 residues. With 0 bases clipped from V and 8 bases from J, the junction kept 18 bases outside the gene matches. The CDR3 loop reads CASSQDYGAYYSGRGTQYF. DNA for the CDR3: TGCGCCAGCAGCCAAGATTACGGAGCTTATTATAGCGGGAGAGGTACGCAGTATTTT.

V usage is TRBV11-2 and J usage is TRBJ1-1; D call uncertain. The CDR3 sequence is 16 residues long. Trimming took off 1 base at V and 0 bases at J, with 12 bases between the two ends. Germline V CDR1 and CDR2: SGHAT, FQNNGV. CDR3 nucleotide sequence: TGTGCCAGCAGCTTAGGCCAAACCACAGTGAACACTGAAGCTTTCTTT. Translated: CASSLGQTTVNTEAFF.

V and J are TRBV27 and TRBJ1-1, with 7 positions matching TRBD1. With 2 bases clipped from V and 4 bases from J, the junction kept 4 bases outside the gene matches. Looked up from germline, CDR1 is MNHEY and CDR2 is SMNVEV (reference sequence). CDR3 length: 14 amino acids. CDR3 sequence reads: CASSLIGGGTEAFF. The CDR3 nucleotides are TGTGCCAGCAGTTTAATAGGGGGCGGCACTGAAGCTTTCTTT.

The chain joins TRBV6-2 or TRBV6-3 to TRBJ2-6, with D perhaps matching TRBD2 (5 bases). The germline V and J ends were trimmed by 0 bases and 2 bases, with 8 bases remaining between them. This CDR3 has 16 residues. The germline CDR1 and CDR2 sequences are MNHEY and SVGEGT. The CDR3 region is CASSYSRAAGANVLTF. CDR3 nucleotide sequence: TGTGCCAGCAGTTACTCGCGGGCGGCTGGGGCCAACGTCCTGACTTTC.

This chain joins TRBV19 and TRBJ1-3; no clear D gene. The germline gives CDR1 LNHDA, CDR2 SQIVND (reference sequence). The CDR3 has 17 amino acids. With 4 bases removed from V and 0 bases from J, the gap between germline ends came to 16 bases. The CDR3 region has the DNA TGTGCCAGTAGTACGGTGGGCCGGATGCGCTCTGGAAACACCATATATTTT. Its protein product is CASSTVGRMRSGNTIYF.

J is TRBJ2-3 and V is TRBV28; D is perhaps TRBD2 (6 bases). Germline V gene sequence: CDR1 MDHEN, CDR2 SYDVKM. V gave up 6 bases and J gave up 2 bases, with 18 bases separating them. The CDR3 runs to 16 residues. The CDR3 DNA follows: TGTGCCAGCAGGAAACCCCTAGGAGGGGTCACAGATACGCAGTATTTT. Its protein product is CASRKPLGGVTDTQYF.

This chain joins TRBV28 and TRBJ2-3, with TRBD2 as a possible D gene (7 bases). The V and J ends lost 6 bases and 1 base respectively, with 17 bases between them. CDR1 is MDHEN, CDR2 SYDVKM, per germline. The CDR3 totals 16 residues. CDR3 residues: CASRLGGGARTDTQYF. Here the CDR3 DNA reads TGTGCCAGCAGACTAGGTGGGGGGGCTCGCACAGATACGCAGTATTTT.

CDR3 loop: CASSLDFPGQGKETQYF. The CDR3 DNA sequence: TGTGCCAGCAGCTTAGACTTCCCGGGACAGGGTAAGGAGACCCAGTACTTC. The V gene is TRBV7-8, the J gene TRBJ2-5; 9 bases are shared with TRBD1. V lost 1 base and J lost 5; bases outside the gene matches: 11. Germline loops: CDR1 SGHVS, CDR2 FQNEAQ. This CDR3 comprises 17 residues.

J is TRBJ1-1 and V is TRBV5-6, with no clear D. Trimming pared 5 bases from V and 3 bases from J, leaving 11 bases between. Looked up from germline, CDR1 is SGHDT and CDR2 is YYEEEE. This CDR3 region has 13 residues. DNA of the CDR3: TGTGCCAGCAGGATCGGCGGGGACACTGAAGCTTTCTTT. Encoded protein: CASRIGGDTEAFF.

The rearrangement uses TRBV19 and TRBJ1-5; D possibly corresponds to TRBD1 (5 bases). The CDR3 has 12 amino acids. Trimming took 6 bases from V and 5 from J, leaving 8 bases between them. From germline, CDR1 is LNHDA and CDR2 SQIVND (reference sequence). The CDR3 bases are TGTGCCAGTAGGGGGCCCCATCAGCCCCAGCATTTT. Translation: CASRGPHQPQHF.

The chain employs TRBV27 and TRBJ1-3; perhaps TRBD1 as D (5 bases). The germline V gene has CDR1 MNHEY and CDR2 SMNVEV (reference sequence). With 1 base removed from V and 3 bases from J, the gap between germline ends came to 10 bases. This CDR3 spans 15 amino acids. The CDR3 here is CASSLWGTNGNTIYF. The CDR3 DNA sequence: TGTGCCAGCAGTTTATGGGGGACTAATGGAAACACCATATATTTT.

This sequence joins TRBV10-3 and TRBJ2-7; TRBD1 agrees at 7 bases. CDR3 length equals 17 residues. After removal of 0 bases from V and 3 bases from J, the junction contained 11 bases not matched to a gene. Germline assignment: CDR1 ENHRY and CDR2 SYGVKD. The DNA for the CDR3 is TGTGCCATCAGTGAGTCACCCCGGGACAGATACGTCTACGAGCAGTACTTC. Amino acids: CAISESPRDRYVYEQYF.

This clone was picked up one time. The CDR3 DNA reads as TGTGCCAGCAGTTCAGTGGGCCTAGCGGGAACCTACGAGCAGTACTTC. Translating it yields CASSSVGLAGTYEQYF. The V and J genes are TRBV6-2 or TRBV6-3 and TRBJ2-7, with 9 bases aligning to TRBD2. The CDR3 extends over 16 amino acids. Germline trimming cut 4 bases from V and 2 bases from J; bases unmatched to any gene: 9. CDR1 is MNHEY, CDR2 SVGEGT, per germline.

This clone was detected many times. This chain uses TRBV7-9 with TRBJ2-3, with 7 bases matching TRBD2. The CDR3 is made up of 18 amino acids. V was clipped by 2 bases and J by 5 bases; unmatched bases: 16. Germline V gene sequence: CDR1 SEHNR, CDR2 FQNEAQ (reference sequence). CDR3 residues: CASSLRLRRGLGRDTQYF. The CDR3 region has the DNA TGTGCCAGCAGCTTAAGACTAAGGCGCGGACTAGGCAGAGATACGCAGTATTTT.

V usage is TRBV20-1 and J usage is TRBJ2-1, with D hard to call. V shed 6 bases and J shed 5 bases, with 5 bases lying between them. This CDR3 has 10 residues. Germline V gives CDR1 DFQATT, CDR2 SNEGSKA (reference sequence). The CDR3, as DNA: TGCAGTGCGGGCCACAATGAGCAGTTCTTC. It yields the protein CSAGHNEQFF.

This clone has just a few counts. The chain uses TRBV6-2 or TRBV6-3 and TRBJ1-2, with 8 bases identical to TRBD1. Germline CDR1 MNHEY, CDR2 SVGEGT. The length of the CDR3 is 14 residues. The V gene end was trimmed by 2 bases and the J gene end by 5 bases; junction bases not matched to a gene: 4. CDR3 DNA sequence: TGTGCCAGCAGTTACCCGGACAGGGTATATGGCTACACCTTC. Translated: CASSYPDRVYGYTF.

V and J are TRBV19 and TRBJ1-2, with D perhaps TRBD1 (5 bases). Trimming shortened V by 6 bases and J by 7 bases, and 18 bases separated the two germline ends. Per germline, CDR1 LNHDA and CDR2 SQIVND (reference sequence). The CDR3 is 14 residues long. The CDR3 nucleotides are TGTGCCAGTAGGACATATTCGGGGACTGCTGGCTACACCTTC. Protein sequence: CASRTYSGTAGYTF. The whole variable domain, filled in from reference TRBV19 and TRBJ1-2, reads DGGITQSPKYLFRKEGQNVTLSCEQNLNHDAMYWYRQDPGQGLRLIYYSQIVNDFQKGDIAEGYSVSREKKESFPLTVTSAQKNPTAFYLCASRTYSGTAGYTFGSGTRLTVV.

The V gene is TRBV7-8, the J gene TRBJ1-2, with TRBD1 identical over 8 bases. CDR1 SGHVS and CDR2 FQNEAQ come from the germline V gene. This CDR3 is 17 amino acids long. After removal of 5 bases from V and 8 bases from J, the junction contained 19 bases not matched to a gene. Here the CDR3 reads CASSKRVLDREAGGYTF. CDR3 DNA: TGTGCCAGCAGCAAAAGAGTTTTGGACAGGGAGGCGGGGGGCTACACCTTC.

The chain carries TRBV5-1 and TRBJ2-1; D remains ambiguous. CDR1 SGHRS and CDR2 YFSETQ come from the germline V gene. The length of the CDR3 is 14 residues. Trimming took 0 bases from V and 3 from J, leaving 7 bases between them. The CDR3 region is CASSLVSLYNEQFF. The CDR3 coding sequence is TGCGCCAGCAGCTTGGTTTCCCTCTACAATGAGCAGTTCTTC.

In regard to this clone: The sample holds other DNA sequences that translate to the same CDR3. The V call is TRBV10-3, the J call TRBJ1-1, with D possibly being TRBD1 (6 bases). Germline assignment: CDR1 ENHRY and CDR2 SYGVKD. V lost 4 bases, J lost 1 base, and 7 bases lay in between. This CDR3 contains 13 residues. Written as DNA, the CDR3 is TGTGCCATCAGTGGGACAGCGAACACTGAAGCTTTCTTT. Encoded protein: CAISGTANTEAFF.

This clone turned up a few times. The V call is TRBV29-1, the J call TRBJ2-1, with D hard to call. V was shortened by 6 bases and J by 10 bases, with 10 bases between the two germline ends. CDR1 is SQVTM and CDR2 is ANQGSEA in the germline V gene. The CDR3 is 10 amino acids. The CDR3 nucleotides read TGCAGCGTACTCCGAGCCGAGCAGTTCTTC. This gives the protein CSVLRAEQFF.